These T cell receptor beta chains were read from a single sample in a study of graft-versus-host responses after intestinal transplantation. Repertoires were generated with immunoSEQ multiplex PCR, while TCRdb's copy carries only in-frame clones and drops some. Here the sample spans approximately 20,000 clones, approximately 70% being singletons. Here the sequenced sample was ileum tissue, taken roughly three weeks after intestinal transplant. All receptors come from a human patient who received an intestinal transplant, so some T cells may come from the graft donor. Each CDR3 is given with its conserved first and last residue. D genes are given only for firm matches. Part of the rows lack a size; the others show once, few, many or a class for expanded clones.

J | size | V | length | D | CDR3 | DNA
TRBJ2-3 | few | TRBV9 | 13 | NA | CASSVLSTDTQYF | TGTGCCAGCAGCGTCTTGAGCACAGATACGCAGTATTTT
TRBJ2-1 | few | TRBV5-4 | 17 | TRBD2 | CASSLLAGFGIYNEQFF | TGTGCCAGCAGCTTGCTAGCGGGCTTTGGGATCTACAATGAGCAGTTCTTC
TRBJ2-5 | NA | TRBV21-1 | 12 | NA | CASSKSQETQYF | TGTGCCAGCAGCAAGAGCCAAGAGACCCAGTACTTC
TRBJ2-1 | NA | TRBV6-5 | 13 | NA | CASSYSSRNEQFF | TGTGCCAGCAGTTACTCTTCCCGTAATGAGCAGTTCTTC
TRBJ2-1 | NA | TRBV19 | 14 | NA | CASSILTGDNEQFF | TGTGCCAGTAGTATCCTCACGGGGGACAATGAGCAGTTCTTC
TRBJ2-1 | NA | TRBV2 | 16 | TRBD2 | CASSELLPSGGNEQFF | TGTGCCAGCAGTGAATTGCTTCCTAGCGGGGGGAATGAGCAGTTCTTC
TRBJ2-7 | NA | TRBV7-8 | 15 | TRBD2 | CASSPVGGRAYEQYF | TGTGCCAGCAGCCCGGTCGGCGGGAGGGCTTACGAGCAGTACTTC
TRBJ1-1 | NA | TRBV6-5 | 14 | NA | CASMTEVGDTEAFF | TGTGCCAGCATGACAGAGGTCGGAGACACTGAAGCTTTCTTT
TRBJ2-7 | once | TRBV27 | 13 | NA | CASSSGTFYEQYF | TGTGCCAGCAGTTCCGGGACATTTTACGAGCAGTACTTC
TRBJ2-1 | NA | TRBV5-1 | 15 | NA | CASSLVAEPYNEQFF | TGCGCCAGCAGCTTGGTAGCGGAACCGTACAATGAGCAGTTCTTC
TRBJ1-1 | NA | TRBV4-1 | 14 | NA | CASSPTPGDTEAFF | TGCGCCAGCAGCCCGACCCCGGGGGACACTGAAGCTTTCTTT
TRBJ1-1 | NA | TRBV11-3 | 14 | NA | CASSLDLGYTEAFF | TGTGCCAGCAGCTTAGATCTCGGTTACACTGAAGCTTTCTTT
TRBJ2-7 | few | TRBV4-1 | 16 | NA | CASSQAHPGEAYEQYF | TGCGCCAGCAGCCAAGCTCATCCGGGGGAGGCCTACGAGCAGTACTTC
TRBJ1-1 | NA | TRBV4-3 | 14 | NA | CASSPYLGALRAFF | TGCGCCAGCAGCCCCTATTTGGGGGCCCTTCGGGCTTTCTTT
TRBJ1-3 | few | TRBV14 | 19 | NA | CASSQDRPLTDRWGNTIYF | TGTGCCAGCAGCCAAGATCGACCCCTCACTGACAGGTGGGGAAACACCATATATTTT
TRBJ2-5 | NA | TRBV9 | 14 | NA | CASSLNGGYETQYF | TGTGCCAGCAGCCTTAACGGGGGATACGAGACCCAGTACTTC
TRBJ1-1 | NA | TRBV18 | 14 | NA | CASSPLVKVTEAFF | TGTGCCAGCTCACCCCTAGTCAAGGTCACTGAAGCTTTCTTT
TRBJ1-2 | NA | TRBV7-6 | 13 | NA | CASSSSIQGGYTF | TGTGCCAGCAGCTCATCTATCCAGGGCGGCTACACCTTC
TRBJ1-6 | NA | TRBV7-8 | 14 | NA | CASSLLRGGSPLHF | TGTGCCAGCAGCTTATTACGAGGAGGTTCACCCCTCCACTTT
TRBJ2-5 | NA | TRBV6-6 | 13 | NA | CASSYRGRETQYF | TGTGCCAGCAGTTACCGGGGAAGAGAGACCCAGTACTTC
TRBJ2-3 | NA | TRBV7-2 | 12 | NA | CASSRDSYTQYF | TGTGCCAGCAGCCGGGACTCCTATACGCAGTATTTT
TRBJ1-1 | NA | TRBV10-3 | 13 | TRBD1 | CATRTGTNTEAFF | TGTGCCACCAGGACAGGGACGAACACTGAAGCTTTCTTT
TRBJ2-5 | NA | TRBV10-2 | 15 | TRBD2 | CASSEIAGGPEAQYF | TGCGCCAGCAGTGAGATAGCGGGAGGGCCCGAGGCCCAGTACTTC
TRBJ1-1 | NA | TRBV11-3 | 13 | TRBD1 | CASSKGANTEAFF | TGTGCCAGCAGCAAGGGGGCAAACACTGAAGCTTTCTTT
TRBJ2-3 | NA | TRBV4-2 | 15 | NA | CASSQEISEFYTQYF | TGTGCCAGCAGCCAAGAGATTAGCGAATTTTATACGCAGTATTTT
TRBJ2-7 | NA | TRBV4-1 | 14 | TRBD1 | CASSPGTGGYEQYF | TGCGCCAGCAGTCCCGGGACAGGGGGATACGAGCAGTACTTC
TRBJ2-7 | few | TRBV6-4 | 16 | NA | CASSDSKCLNFYEQYF | TGTGCCAGCAGTGACTCGAAATGCCTTAACTTCTACGAGCAGTACTTC
TRBJ2-3 | NA | TRBV5-1 | 16 | TRBD1 | CASSLVPGGAGDTQYF | TGCGCCAGCAGCTTGGTTCCAGGGGGCGCGGGAGATACGCAGTATTTT
TRBJ2-1 | NA | TRBV10-1 | 15 | TRBD2 | CAIISRLAGYNEQFF | TGCGCCATCATTAGTCGACTAGCGGGGTACAATGAGCAGTTCTTC
TRBJ1-2 | few | TRBV7-9 | 18 | TRBD1 | CASSLLWDRNVLVNGYTF | TGTGCCAGCAGCCTTCTCTGGGACAGGAATGTTCTGGTCAATGGCTACACCTTC
TRBJ2-1 | NA | TRBV7-9 | 15 | NA | CASSLPWESYNEQFF | TGTGCCAGCAGCTTGCCGTGGGAGTCCTACAATGAGCAGTTCTTC
TRBJ1-2 | NA | TRBV4-1 | 16 | TRBD1 | CASSTDDRGPAGGYTF | TGCGCCAGCAGCACAGACGACAGGGGCCCCGCTGGCGGCTACACCTTC
TRBJ2-4 | NA | TRBV30 | 16 | NA | CAWSVQTLLAKNIQYF | TGTGCCTGGAGTGTACAGACCCTTCTAGCCAAAAACATTCAGTACTTC
TRBJ2-1 | NA | TRBV4-1 | 15 | TRBD2 | CASSPGLAAYNEQFF | TGCGCCAGCAGCCCGGGACTAGCGGCCTACAATGAGCAGTTCTTC
TRBJ2-2 | NA | TRBV7-9 | 14 | NA | CASNRPSNTGELFF | TGTGCCAGCAACAGGCCTTCGAACACCGGGGAGCTGTTTTTT
TRBJ1-2 | NA | TRBV5-1 | 15 | NA | CASSLGQGFDYGYTF | TGCGCCAGCAGCTTGGGGCAGGGATTTGACTATGGCTACACCTTC
TRBJ1-5 | NA | TRBV7-9 | 12 | NA | CASSPGSESQHF | TGTGCCAGCAGCCCCGGGTCTGAGTCCCAGCATTTT
TRBJ1-2 | NA | TRBV27 | 14 | NA | CASSLGAGTKGYTF | TGTGCCAGCAGTTTAGGTGCGGGTACTAAGGGCTACACCTTC
TRBJ2-7 | NA | TRBV27 | 14 | TRBD1 | CASSMTGSLYEQYF | TGTGCCAGCAGCATGACAGGGAGTCTTTACGAGCAGTACTTC
TRBJ2-5 | NA | TRBV7-3 | 14 | TRBD2 | CASSSGGADRTQYF | TGTGCCAGCAGCTCCGGGGGGGCCGATAGGACCCAGTACTTC
TRBJ1-1 | few | TRBV19 | 14 | NA | CASTPSGRNTEAFF | TGTGCCAGTACCCCGTCGGGGAGAAACACTGAAGCTTTCTTT
TRBJ1-1 | NA | TRBV13 | 17 | TRBD1 | CASSDTILTGSNTEAFF | TGTGCCAGCAGCGACACTATCCTGACAGGGAGTAACACTGAAGCTTTCTTT
TRBJ2-7 | NA | TRBV19 | 16 | TRBD2 | CASSIRGAGERYEQYF | TGTGCCAGTAGTATTAGGGGAGCGGGAGAGCGCTACGAGCAGTACTTC
TRBJ2-3 | NA | TRBV6-1 | 15 | TRBD2 | CASSELAGGPDTQYF | TGTGCCAGCAGTGAACTAGCGGGGGGGCCAGATACGCAGTATTTT
TRBJ2-7 | NA | TRBV9 | 16 | TRBD1 | CASSAGPGQPYYEQYF | TGTGCCAGCAGCGCGGGTCCGGGACAGCCTTATTACGAGCAGTACTTC
TRBJ2-2 | NA | TRBV7-3 | 15 | NA | CASSLYWGHTGELFF | TGTGCCAGCAGCTTATACTGGGGGCATACCGGGGAGCTGTTTTTT
TRBJ2-7 | NA | TRBV4-1 | 14 | NA | CASSHAVQGYEQYF | TGCGCCAGCAGTCACGCCGTCCAGGGCTACGAGCAGTACTTC
TRBJ2-7 | NA | TRBV19 | 13 | TRBD1 | CASSGTGPYEQYF | TGTGCCAGTAGTGGGACAGGGCCTTACGAGCAGTACTTC
TRBJ2-2 | NA | TRBV7-9 | 17 | NA | CASSLRVVAVTTGELFF | TGTGCCAGCAGCTTACGCGTCGTAGCGGTTACCACCGGGGAGCTGTTTTTT
TRBJ2-5 | NA | TRBV5-5 | 17 | NA | CASSLEGGTTFQETQYF | TGTGCCAGCAGCTTAGAGGGGGGGACAACGTTTCAAGAGACCCAGTACTTC
TRBJ1-6 | NA | TRBV6-1 | 16 | NA | CASSEFNYIYDSPLHF | TGTGCCAGCAGTGAATTTAATTACATTTACGATTCACCCCTCCACTTT
TRBJ2-7 | once | TRBV29-1 | 14 | NA | CSVRGRLSSYEQYF | TGCAGCGTGAGAGGTAGACTAAGCTCCTACGAGCAGTACTTC
TRBJ1-2 | NA | TRBV6-1 | 15 | NA | CASSEGGAPNYGYTF | TGTGCCAGCAGTGAGGGCGGGGCGCCTAACTATGGCTACACCTTC
TRBJ2-7 | NA | TRBV27 | 13 | NA | CASSLTPNYEQYF | TGTGCCAGCAGTTTGACACCCAACTACGAGCAGTACTTC
TRBJ1-1 | NA | TRBV5-1 | 14 | TRBD1 | CASSLGMTGSEAFF | TGCGCCAGCAGCCTGGGGATGACAGGGAGTGAAGCTTTCTTT
TRBJ2-7 | NA | TRBV30 | 14 | NA | CAWSFGLRRYEQYF | TGTGCCTGGAGTTTCGGACTACGCCGATACGAGCAGTACTTC
TRBJ2-7 | NA | TRBV5-1 | 14 | TRBD1 | CASSLTGGAYEQYF | TGCGCCAGCAGCTTAACAGGGGGCGCCTACGAGCAGTACTTC